Below, one TCR beta chain is given with its context. What it binds is unknown. This record belongs to a study of T-cell reconstitution after alpha-beta-depleted transplantation in children. The study's findings and limits: Reportedly, alpha-beta T cells present about two months post-transplant originated from several hundred expanded clones of graft origin. T-cell counts and diversity at one year following transplant were attributed mainly to newly produced T cells.

From germline, CDR1 is MNHEY and CDR2 SMNVEV (reference sequence). CDR3 length equals 14 residues. V was cut by 1 base and J by 9 bases, with 10 bases left in between. Using unique molecular identifiers, the investigators prepared the TCRbeta library. TCRdb passed the PCR reads through MiXCR, listing each CDR3 protein once. The profile shows approximately 300,000 distinct CDR3 sequences, over 7.5% of them singletons. V and J are TRBV27 and TRBJ1-6; D gene ambiguous. The source is a female patient aged 2-15 years who had a stem cell transplant for Fanconi anemia, so the T cells may come from the graft donor. Sequencing used peripheral blood, obtained 360 days after TCRalphabeta/CD19-depleted stem cell transplant. This chain's CDR3 is CASSLLGSSSPLHF. The CDR3 nucleotides are TGTGCCAGCAGTTTATTGGGGAGTAGTTCACCCCTCCACTTT.